One T cell receptor (beta chain) is described in this entry. Its antigen remains unidentified. With 5 bases clipped from V and 6 bases from J, the junction kept 12 bases outside the gene matches. CDR1 and CDR2 (germline): SGHVS, FQNEAQ. There are 15 residues in the CDR3. The assay was immunoSEQ multiplex PCR, and TCRdb's table has in-frame clones only and misses some. The table lists approximately 420,000 clones, 88% of them singletons. These data belong to a study of Ad26.COV2.S vaccination and SARS-CoV-2 variants. About the study: Of the COV1001 trial arms, the Ad26.COV2.S arm included the donor. Administration of Ad26.COV2.S was intramuscular, either once or twice 56 days apart. Study-level results: Estimates derived from TCR breadth and depth analyses may have underestimated total T cell responses.

Treatment described: some 19 received Ad26.COV2.S at low or high dose, single or two shots; roughly five received placebo; per-sample allocation not given. Sampling occurred on day 63 after the first vaccine or placebo injection. It was an adult aged 18-55 years in Boston who was the donor. The clonotype was recovered from a person aged 18-65 years who received the Ad26.COV2.S COVID-19 vaccine or a placebo. The source material was peripheral blood, sampled in a trial of Ad26.COV2.S vaccine versus placebo. V and J are TRBV7-8 and TRBJ2-7; 8 bases map to TRBD2. Here the CDR3 reads CASSTLTPGGLEQYF. DNA for the CDR3: TGTGCCAGCAGCACCCTCACTCCGGGGGGGCTCGAGCAGTACTTC.